These 20 T cell receptor beta chains originate from one sample sequenced in a study of metastatic and nonmetastatic thyroid tumors. Ahead of thyroid surgery, no patient had received treatment of any kind. Using MiXCR, TCRdb re-called clones from the PCR reads. The table includes around 89,000 clones, about 15% detected once. The sample was blood. These TCRs come from a female donor with papillary thyroid cancer or a benign thyroid nodule (not recorded which). Some clones in this sample may be carry-over from other donors' samples.

The sample holds many counts of this clone. The chain has TRBV12-3 or TRBV12-4 and TRBJ2-3; TRBD2 matches 7 bases. The CDR3 is 14 residues long. The trim removed 6 bases at V and 0 bases at J, leaving 3 bases unmatched. CDR3 sequence reads: CASSLAESTDTQYF. In DNA, the CDR3 is TGTGCCAGCAGCCTAGCGGAGAGCACAGATACGCAGTATTTT.

This clone was picked up many times. The V gene is TRBV28, the J gene TRBJ1-5; no clear D. The V and J ends lost 7 bases and 1 base respectively, with 8 bases between them. The CDR3 covers 13 residues. Germline CDR1 reads MDHEN; CDR2 reads SYDVKM. The CDR3 sequence: CASILGSNQPQHF. CDR3 DNA sequence: TGTGCCAGCATTCTGGGCAGCAATCAGCCCCAGCATTTT.

This clone was counted ten times or more. J is TRBJ1-5 and V is TRBV18, with D tentatively TRBD1 (5 bases). With 2 bases removed from V and 7 bases from J, the gap between germline ends came to 12 bases. Germline CDR1 is KGHSH and CDR2 is LQKENI. The CDR3 sequence is 14 residues long. For the CDR3, the DNA is TGTGCCAGCTCACCAGATTCGGGGGTCCAGCCCCAGCATTTT. This codes for CASSPDSGVQPQHF.

This clone was seen many times. The same CDR3 is also encoded by other DNA sequences in this sample. The chain joins TRBV6-1 to TRBJ2-5; D not certain. Germline assignment: CDR1 MNHNS and CDR2 SASEGT. The CDR3 is 17 residues long. The germline V and J ends were trimmed by 0 bases and 5 bases, with 19 bases remaining between them. The DNA for the CDR3 is TGTGCCAGCAGTGAAGCGTGGGCCGACCGACGTAGGGAGACCCAGTACTTC. Translation: CASSEAWADRRRETQYF.

This clone was counted only a few times. A read error may be the cause here, since a much bigger clone is one base away. Other nucleotide sequences in the sample specify the same CDR3. J is TRBJ2-3 and V is TRBV6-1; unclear D gene. The germline CDR1 and CDR2 sequences are MNHNS and SASEGT. CDR3 length equals 15 residues. Here the CDR3 DNA reads TGTGCCCTTCAACCCTCCGGGCGGTCCACAGATACTCAGTATTTT. Its protein is CALQPSGRSTDTQYF.

This clone has ten or more counts. CDR3 amino acids: CASSEMYRGNEQFF. CDR3 nucleotides: TGTGCCAGCAGTGAGATGTACAGGGGCAATGAGCAGTTCTTC. This chain links TRBV12-3 or TRBV12-4 with TRBJ2-1, with 7 bases fitting TRBD1. J was trimmed by 6 bases and V by 5 bases; bases with no gene match: 7. This CDR3 is built from 14 residues.

This clone has at least ten counts. The V gene is TRBV6-1, the J gene TRBJ1-1, with D perhaps matching TRBD1 (5 bases). Germline-derived CDR1 and CDR2 are MNHNS and SASEGT. The ends were cut back, 8 bases at V and 5 bases at J, with 15 bases in the middle. The CDR3 is 13 amino acids. The CDR3 is CASRTGGGTEAFF. The DNA for the CDR3 is TGTGCCAGCCGCACGGGCGGGGGGACTGAAGCTTTCTTT.

This clone was detected many times. The genes are TRBV20-1 and TRBJ1-1, with a tentative D call TRBD1 (5 bases). Germline loops: CDR1 DFQATT, CDR2 SNEGSKA (reference sequence). CDR3 length equals 14 residues. Between the trimmed V and J ends, which lost 5 bases and 5 bases, there was a span of 18 bases. CDR3 sequence: CSAPTQGRETEAFF. In nucleotides, the CDR3 is TGCAGTGCTCCGACCCAGGGAAGGGAGACTGAAGCTTTCTTT.

This clone was found many times. The chain employs TRBV10-1 and TRBJ1-2; D is perhaps TRBD1 (6 bases). V lost 5 bases and J 8 bases, leaving 15 bases between the germline ends. The CDR3 contains 13 residues. CDR1 and CDR2 (germline): WNHNN, SYGVQD (reference sequence). This chain's CDR3 is CASSRTATGGYTF. The CDR3 region has the DNA TGCGCCAGCAGTCGGACAGCCACAGGCGGCTACACCTTC.

At least ten counts were recorded for this clone. The rearrangement links TRBV6-1 to TRBJ1-2, with 8 bases lining up with TRBD1. Unmatched junction bases numbered 7, after V lost 0 bases and J lost 7 bases. The CDR3 extends over 15 amino acids. The germline CDR1 and CDR2 sequences are MNHNS and SASEGT. The CDR3 DNA is TGTGCCAGCAGTGAAGCCTTGACAGGGGTTCGTGGCTACACCTTC. This codes for CASSEALTGVRGYTF.

Turning to this clone: Given a much more abundant clone one base away, this may be a read error. The J gene is TRBJ2-7, the V gene TRBV28; perhaps TRBD2 as D (5 bases). The CDR3 is made up of 13 amino acids. The germline V and J ends were trimmed by 4 bases and 2 bases, with 9 bases remaining between them. Germline lookup yields CDR1 MDHEN and CDR2 SYDVKM. In DNA, the CDR3 is TGTGCCAGCAGTTCCGGGGAGCCCTACGAGCAGTACTTC. It specifies CASSSGEPYEQYF.

This clone was counted at least ten times. J is TRBJ2-3 and V is TRBV7-2, with D unclear. CDR1 is SGHTA, CDR2 FQGNSA, per germline. Trimming removed 1 base at V and 7 bases at J, with 12 bases between. The CDR3 has 14 amino acids. As DNA, the CDR3 is TGTGCCAGCAGCTTAGAACTACTAAGCCATACGCAGTATTTT. This sequence encodes CASSLELLSHTQYF.

This clone has more than one count but fewer than ten. An end of the junction does not agree with germline; a read error may underlie this. The rearrangement links TRBV6-2 or TRBV6-3 to TRBJ1-6; D call uncertain. Germline V gives CDR1 MNHEY, CDR2 SVGEGT. The length of the CDR3 is 15 residues. The CDR3 DNA sequence: TGTGCCAGCATTTACGATGAAACCGGGGTTTCACCCCTCCAGTTT. Amino acids: CASIYDETGVSPLQF.

This clone was counted many times. The chain joins TRBV19 to TRBJ2-1; D is unclear. V lost 2 bases, J lost 0 bases, and 5 bases lay in between. Germline V lookup: CDR1 LNHDA, CDR2 SQIVND (reference sequence). This CDR3 is built from 14 residues. Here the CDR3 reads CASSIRFSYNEQFF. The CDR3, as DNA: TGTGCCAGTAGTATACGTTTCTCCTACAATGAGCAGTTCTTC.

This clone was observed a handful of times. With a much larger clone just one base away, this may be a read error. The rearrangement joins TRBV19 to TRBJ2-3; D may be TRBD1 or TRBD2 (6 bases each). Looked up from germline, CDR1 is LNHDA and CDR2 is SQIVND (reference sequence). This CDR3 has 15 residues. CDR3 amino acids: CASRRLEGGTYTQYF. The CDR3 DNA follows: TGTGCCAGTAGACGACTTGAGGGGGGCACATATACGCAGTATTTT.

Details on this clone: A much larger clone lies a single base off, so this may be a read error. J is TRBJ1-1 and V is TRBV5-4; no reliable D call. This CDR3 is built from 14 residues. V lost 0 bases to trimming and J lost 10 bases, with 16 bases between them. Germline lookup yields CDR1 SGHNT and CDR2 YYREEE (reference sequence). This chain's CDR3 is CASSLECGRRVAFF. In DNA, the CDR3 is TGTGCCAGCAGCTTGGAATGCGGGAGGCGTGTAGCTTTCTTT. Complete variable domain (other parts from reference TRBV5-4 and TRBJ1-1): ETGVTQSPTHLIKTRGQQVTLRCSSQSGHNTVSWYQQALGQGPQFIFQYYREEENGRGNFPPRFSGLQFPNYSSELNVNALELDDSALYLCASSLECGRRVAFFGQGTRLTVV.

This clone was counted ten times or more. V usage is TRBV6-2 or TRBV6-3 and J usage is TRBJ2-4; D unresolved. Trimming shortened V by 7 bases and J by 0 bases, and 22 bases separated the two germline ends. The germline V gene encodes CDR1 MNHEY and CDR2 SVGEGT. CDR3 length equals 18 residues. Written as DNA, the CDR3 is TGTGCCAGCACCTCTAGGACCGAGGAACTATTAGCCAAAAACATTCAGTACTTC. Translation: CASTSRTEELLAKNIQYF.

This clone has a count of ten or more. This chain links TRBV15 with TRBJ2-7; D gene ambiguous. The V end lost 0 bases, the J end lost 3 bases, and 18 bases lay between the germline ends. The CDR3 is 17 residues long. CDR1 and CDR2 from the germline V gene are LNHNV and YYDKDF (reference sequence). CDR3 sequence (DNA): TGTGCCACCAGCAGAGATCCCTCCTCAAATCAAGTCTACGAGCAGTACTTC. It codes for CATSRDPSSNQVYEQYF.

This clone was recorded many times. This sequence joins TRBV9 and TRBJ1-6, with TRBD1 identical over 9 bases. This CDR3 comprises 15 residues. V shed 4 bases, J shed 10 bases, and the junction held 9 bases outside the gene matches. The germline V gene encodes CDR1 SGDLS and CDR2 YYNGEE. In DNA form, the CDR3 reads TGTGCCAGCAGCTCGGGACAGGGCGTAGGGTCACCCCTCCACTTT. It codes for CASSSGQGVGSPLHF.

The sample holds many counts of this clone. The CDR3 DNA reads as TGTGCCAGCAGTTCCTTTACGGGACAGGGGGATGCATTGGGGAATCAGCCCCAGCATTTT. It encodes CASSSFTGQGDALGNQPQHF. V and J are TRBV6-6 and TRBJ1-5; 11 bases match TRBD1. This CDR3 has 20 residues. V lost 4 bases, J lost 4 bases, and 18 bases stayed unmatched. Germline values: CDR1 MNHNY, CDR2 SVGAGI (reference sequence).